One T cell receptor (beta chain) is described in this entry. The data originate from a study of blood T cell repertoires in COVID-19. Background on the study: COVID-19 samples, acute and convalescent, were from the United States, Italy and Spain.

There are 16 residues in the CDR3. V lost 6 bases and J lost 2; bases outside the gene matches: 7. Germline loops: CDR1 MDHEN, CDR2 SYDVKM. Libraries were prepared by immunoSEQ multiplex PCR; TCRdb keeps only in-frame clonotypes and omits some of them. The sample has over 300,000 clones, around 89% seen once. The sequence was collected from a man between 40 and 49 years old with acute or convalescent COVID-19. The sequenced sample consisted of peripheral blood. The gene calls are TRBV28 and TRBJ2-5, with TRBD1 matching over 12 bases. DNA for the CDR3: TGTGCCAGCAGAGACCGGGACAGGGGGCTTCAAGAGACCCAGTACTTC. The encoded protein is CASRDRDRGLQETQYF. Full variable domain (missing parts from reference TRBV28 and TRBJ2-5): DVKVTQSSRYLVKRTGEKVFLECVQDMDHENMFWYRQDPGLGLRLIYFSYDVKMKEKGDIPEGYSVSREKKERFSLILESASTNQTSMYLCASRDRDRGLQETQYFGPGTRLLVL.